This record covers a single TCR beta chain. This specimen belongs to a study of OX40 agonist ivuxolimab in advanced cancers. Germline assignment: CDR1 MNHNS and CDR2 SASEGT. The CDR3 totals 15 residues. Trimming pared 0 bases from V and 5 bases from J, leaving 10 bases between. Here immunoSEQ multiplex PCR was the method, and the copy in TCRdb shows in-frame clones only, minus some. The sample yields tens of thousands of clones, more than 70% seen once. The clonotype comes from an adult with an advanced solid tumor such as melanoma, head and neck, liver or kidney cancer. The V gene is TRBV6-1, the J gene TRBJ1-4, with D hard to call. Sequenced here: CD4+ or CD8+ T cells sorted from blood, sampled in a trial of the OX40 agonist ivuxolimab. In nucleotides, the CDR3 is TGTGCCAGCAGTGAAGCTGCAAGGCTGAATGAAAAACTGTTTTTT. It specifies CASSEAARLNEKLFF.